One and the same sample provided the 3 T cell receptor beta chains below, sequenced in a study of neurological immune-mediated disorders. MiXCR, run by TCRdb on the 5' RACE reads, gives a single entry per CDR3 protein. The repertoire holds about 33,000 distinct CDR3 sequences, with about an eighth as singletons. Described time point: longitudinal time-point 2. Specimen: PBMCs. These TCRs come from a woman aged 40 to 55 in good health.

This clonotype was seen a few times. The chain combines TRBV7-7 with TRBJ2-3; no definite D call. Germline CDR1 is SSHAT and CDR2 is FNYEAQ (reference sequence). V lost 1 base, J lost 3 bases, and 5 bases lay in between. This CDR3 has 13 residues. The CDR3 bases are TGTGCCAGCAGCTTAGGCGGAACAGATACGCAGTATTTT. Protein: CASSLGGTDTQYF.

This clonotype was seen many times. The CDR3 DNA follows: TGTGCCAGCAGTTACTCTCCTAGCGGGGGCACAACCTCCGAGCAGTACTTC. Its translation is CASSYSPSGGTTSEQYF. The gene calls are TRBV6-5 and TRBJ2-7, with 10 nucleotides matching TRBD2. The CDR3 is made up of 17 amino acids. The germline CDR1 and CDR2 sequences are MNHEY and SVGAGI. The V and J ends lost 0 bases and 6 bases, in that order; junction bases with no gene match: 11.

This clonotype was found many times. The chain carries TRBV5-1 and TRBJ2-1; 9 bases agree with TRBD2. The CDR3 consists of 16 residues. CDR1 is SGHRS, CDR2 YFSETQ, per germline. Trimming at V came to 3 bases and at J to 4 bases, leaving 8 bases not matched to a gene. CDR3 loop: CASSWASGTSYNEQFF. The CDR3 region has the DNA TGCGCCAGCAGCTGGGCTAGCGGGACCTCATACAATGAGCAGTTCTTC.